What follows are 4 T cell receptor beta chains derived from one specimen sequenced in a study of blood T cell repertoires in COVID-19. The assay was immunoSEQ multiplex PCR, and TCRdb's table has in-frame clones only and misses some. Of some 87,000 clones in the sample, around 87% are singletons; the top ten hold 15% to 20%. Sequenced sample: peripheral blood. The origin of the receptors is a human donor in a cohort sampled during active COVID-19.

The rearrangement joins TRBV4-2 to TRBJ1-4, with D unresolved. CDR3 length: 18 amino acids. Deletions cut 1 base from V and 2 bases from J, with 17 bases between. CDR1 LGHNA and CDR2 YNFKEQ come from the germline V gene. For the CDR3, the DNA is TGTGCCAGCAGCCAAGGAAATTCCGGGGATAGTACTAATGAAAAACTGTTTTTT. Protein: CASSQGNSGDSTNEKLFF.

This clone appeared once. The J gene is TRBJ1-1, the V gene TRBV9; TRBD1 might be the D (6 bases). With 3 bases removed from V and 1 base from J, the gap between germline ends came to 13 bases. This CDR3 has 15 amino acids. From germline, CDR1 is SGDLS and CDR2 YYNGEE. CDR3 in DNA: TGTGCCAGCAGCGCGTCGGGACACTCGAACACTGAAGCTTTCTTT. Amino acids: CASSASGHSNTEAFF.

This clone was detected only once. This chain joins TRBV5-1 and TRBJ2-3, with 11 bases aligning to TRBD2. CDR3 length: 17 residues. V lost 6 bases to trimming and J lost 0 bases; unmatched junction nucleotides: 9. Germline V lookup: CDR1 SGHRS, CDR2 YFSETQ. CDR3 sequence reads: CASTSGLAEVSTDTQYF. The CDR3 DNA is TGCGCCAGCACCTCGGGACTAGCGGAAGTTAGCACAGATACGCAGTATTTT. The entire variable domain, with the rest obtained from reference TRBV5-1 and TRBJ2-3, is as follows: KAGVTQTPRYLIKTRGQQVTLSCSPISGHRSVSWYQQTPGQGLQFLFEYFSETQRNKGNFPGRFSGRQFSNSRSEMNVSTLELGDSALYLCASTSGLAEVSTDTQYFGPGTRLTVL.

This chain uses TRBV9 with TRBJ1-1, with D possibly TRBD1 on 6 matching bases. With 3 bases removed from V and 5 bases from J, the gap between germline ends came to 11 bases. There are 13 residues in the CDR3. The germline CDR1 and CDR2 sequences are SGDLS and YYNGEE. The CDR3 nucleotides read TGTGCCAGCAGCGGCGGGGGGCAAACTGAAGCTTTCTTT. Its translation is CASSGGGQTEAFF.